This T cell receptor beta chain was recorded in a study of metastatic and nonmetastatic thyroid tumors. On the study more broadly: From malignant and benign thyroid patients, repertoires in blood and in tumor or nodule tissue were compared.

Each patient came to thyroid surgery without any prior treatment (of any kind). The table lists this clone with many counts. The antigen is not known. General observations from the study: Within blood and tumor, benign nodules reportedly had significantly lower TCR beta diversity than malignant thyroid tumors did.

Between the trimmed V and J ends, which lost 6 bases and 0 bases, there was a span of 14 bases. The CDR3 sequence is 15 residues long. Germline loops: CDR1 MDHEN, CDR2 SYDVKM. In the original processing: Built for papillary thyroid cancer, a distant-metastasis classifier drew on CDR3 differences across clinicopathological groups. MiXCR re-clonotyped the PCR reads for TCRdb. The V and J calls follow TCRdb's processing rather than the paper's. This sample yields some 22,000 clones, of which around 19% are seen a single time; more than 20% belongs to the top ten. The chain employs TRBV28 and TRBJ2-5, with D possibly TRBD1 on 5 matching bases. The sequence came from a male donor with papillary thyroid cancer or a benign thyroid nodule (not recorded which). Some clones in this sample may be carry-over from other donors' samples. The specimen sequenced was blood. The CDR3 loop reads CASSLGVGYQETQYF. CDR3 sequence (DNA): TGTGCCAGCAGCTTAGGGGTGGGGTACCAAGAGACCCAGTACTTC.